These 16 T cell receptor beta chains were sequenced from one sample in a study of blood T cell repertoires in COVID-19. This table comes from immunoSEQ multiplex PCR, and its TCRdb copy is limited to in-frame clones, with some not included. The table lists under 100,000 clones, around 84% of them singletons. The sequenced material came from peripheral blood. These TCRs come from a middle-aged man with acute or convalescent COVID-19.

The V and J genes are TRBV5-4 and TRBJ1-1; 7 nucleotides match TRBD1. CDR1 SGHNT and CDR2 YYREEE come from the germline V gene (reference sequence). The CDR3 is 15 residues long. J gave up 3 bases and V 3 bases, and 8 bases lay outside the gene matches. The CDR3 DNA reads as TGTGCCAGCAGCTCATCGTCGCAGGGGGACACTGAAGCTTTCTTT. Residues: CASSSSSQGDTEAFF.

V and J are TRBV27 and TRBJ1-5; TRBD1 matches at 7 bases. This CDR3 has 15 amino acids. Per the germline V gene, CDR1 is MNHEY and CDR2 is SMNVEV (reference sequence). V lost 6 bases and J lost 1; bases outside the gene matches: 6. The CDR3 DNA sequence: TGTGCCAGCAGCCTAGGGACAGCCAGCAATCAGCCCCAGCATTTT. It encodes CASSLGTASNQPQHF.

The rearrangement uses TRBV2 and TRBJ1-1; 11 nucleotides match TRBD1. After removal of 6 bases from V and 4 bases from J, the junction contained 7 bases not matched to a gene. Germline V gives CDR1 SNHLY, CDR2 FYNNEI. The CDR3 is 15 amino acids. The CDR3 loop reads CASSSDRGRGTEAFF. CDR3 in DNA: TGTGCCAGCAGCTCGGACAGGGGGCGAGGCACTGAAGCTTTCTTT.

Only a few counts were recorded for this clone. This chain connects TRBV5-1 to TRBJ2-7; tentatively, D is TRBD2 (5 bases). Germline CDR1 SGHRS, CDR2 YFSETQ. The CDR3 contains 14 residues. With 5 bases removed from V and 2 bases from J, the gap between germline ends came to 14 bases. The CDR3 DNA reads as TGCGCCAGCAGGCTCGGGGAAGCGACCTACGAGCAGTACTTC. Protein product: CASRLGEATYEQYF.

The CDR3 DNA follows: TGTGCCAGCAGCGACACTAGCGGGGGGGCAGAGACCCAGTACTTC. Protein sequence: CASSDTSGGAETQYF. The chain uses TRBV7-2 and TRBJ2-5, with 13 bases fitting TRBD2. V shed 5 bases, J shed 4 bases, and the junction held 4 bases outside the gene matches. Germline loops: CDR1 SGHTA, CDR2 FQGNSA. The CDR3 consists of 15 residues.

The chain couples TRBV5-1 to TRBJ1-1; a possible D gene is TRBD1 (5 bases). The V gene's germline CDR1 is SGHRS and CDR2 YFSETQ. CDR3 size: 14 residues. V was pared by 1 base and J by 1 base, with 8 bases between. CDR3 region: CASSLWQGNTEAFF. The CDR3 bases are TGCGCCAGCAGCTTGTGGCAGGGGAACACTGAAGCTTTCTTT.

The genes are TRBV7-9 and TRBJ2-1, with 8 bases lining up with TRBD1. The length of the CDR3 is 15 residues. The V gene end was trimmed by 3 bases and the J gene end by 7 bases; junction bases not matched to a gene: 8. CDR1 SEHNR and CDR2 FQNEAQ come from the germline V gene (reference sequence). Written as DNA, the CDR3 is TGTGCCAGCAGCTTGGGACAGGACAAGGGGAATGAGCAGTTCTTC. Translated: CASSLGQDKGNEQFF.

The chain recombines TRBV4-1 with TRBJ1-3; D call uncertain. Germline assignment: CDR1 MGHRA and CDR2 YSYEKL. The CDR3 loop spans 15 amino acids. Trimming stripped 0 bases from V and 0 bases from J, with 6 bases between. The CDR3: CASSQEEHSGNTIYF. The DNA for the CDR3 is TGCGCCAGCAGCCAAGAGGAGCACTCTGGAAACACCATATATTTT.

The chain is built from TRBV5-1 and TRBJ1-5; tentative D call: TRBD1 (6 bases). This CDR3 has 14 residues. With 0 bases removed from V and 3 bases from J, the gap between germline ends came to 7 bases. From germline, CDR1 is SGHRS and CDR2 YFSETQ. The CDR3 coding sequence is TGCGCCAGCAGCTTGGGGGGACACAATCAGCCCCAGCATTTT. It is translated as CASSLGGHNQPQHF.

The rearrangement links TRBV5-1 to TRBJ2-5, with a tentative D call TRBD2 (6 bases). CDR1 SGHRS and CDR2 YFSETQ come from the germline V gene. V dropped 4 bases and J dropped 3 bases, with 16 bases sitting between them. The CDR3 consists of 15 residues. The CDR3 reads CASSRTHRREETQYF. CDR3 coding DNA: TGCGCCAGCAGCAGAACCCATCGGAGGGAAGAGACCCAGTACTTC.

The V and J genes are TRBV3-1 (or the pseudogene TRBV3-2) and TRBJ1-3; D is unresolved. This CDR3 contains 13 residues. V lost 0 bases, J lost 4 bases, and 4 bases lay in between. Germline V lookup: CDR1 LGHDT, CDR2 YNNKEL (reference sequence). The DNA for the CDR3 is TGTGCCAGCAGCCAAGAGCGGGGAAACACCATATATTTT. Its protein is CASSQERGNTIYF.

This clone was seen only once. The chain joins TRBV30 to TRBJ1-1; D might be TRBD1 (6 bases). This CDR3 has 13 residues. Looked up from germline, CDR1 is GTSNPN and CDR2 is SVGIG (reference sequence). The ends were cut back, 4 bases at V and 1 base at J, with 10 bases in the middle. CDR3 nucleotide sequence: TGTGCCTGGACCCTGACAGGGAACACTGAAGCTTTCTTT. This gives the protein CAWTLTGNTEAFF.

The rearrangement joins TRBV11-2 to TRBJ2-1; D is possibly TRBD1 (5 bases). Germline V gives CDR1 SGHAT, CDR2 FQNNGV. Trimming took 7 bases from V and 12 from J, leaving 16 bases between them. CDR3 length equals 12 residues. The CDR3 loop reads CASNNSTAAQFF. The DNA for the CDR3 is TGTGCCAGCAACAATTCGACAGCTGCGCAGTTCTTC.

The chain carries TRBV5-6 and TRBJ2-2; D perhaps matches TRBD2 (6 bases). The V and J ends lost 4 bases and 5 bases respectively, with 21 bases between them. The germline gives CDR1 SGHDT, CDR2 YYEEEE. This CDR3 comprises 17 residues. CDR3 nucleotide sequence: TGTGCCAGCAGCGACCTCATTCGGGGGAGAGGTACCGGGGAGCTGTTTTTT. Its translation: CASSDLIRGRGTGELFF.

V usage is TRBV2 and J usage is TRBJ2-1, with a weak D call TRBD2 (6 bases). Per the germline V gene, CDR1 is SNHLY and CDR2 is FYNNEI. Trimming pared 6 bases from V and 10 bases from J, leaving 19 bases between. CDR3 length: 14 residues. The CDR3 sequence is CASSLLGSGREQFF. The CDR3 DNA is TGTGCCAGCAGCCTTTTGGGGAGCGGGCGCGAGCAGTTCTTC.

CDR3 in DNA: TGTGCCAGCAGTACTGACTATTTCGGCGGACAAGAGACCCAGTACTTC. Translation gives CASSTDYFGGQETQYF. The V and J genes are TRBV6-2 or TRBV6-3 and TRBJ2-5; a weak D match, TRBD2 (5 bases). Germline V gene data show CDR1 as MNHEY and CDR2 as SVGEGT. This CDR3 is built from 16 residues. Trimming took 5 bases from V and 2 from J, leaving 18 bases between them.